This is a list of T cell receptor beta chains from one sample in a study of blood T cells in healthy people across ages. TCRdb re-called the 5' RACE reads with MiXCR, one entry per CDR3 protein. The sample lists some 900,000 distinct CDR3 sequences, roughly 50% occurring once. Sequenced: blood. All receptors derive from a man under 40 in good health. The CDR3 runs from the conserved cysteine through the conserved F or W. Each record gives: clone size, D gene, J gene, V gene, CDR3 DNA, CDR3 protein. D genes are given only for firm matches. A row's size may be missing; if present it is once, few, many or a size class.

few,TRBD1,TRBJ2-3,TRBV5-1,TGCGCCAGGGGACAGGAAACAGATACGCAGTATTTT,CARGQETDTQYF
few,TRBD2,TRBJ2-7,TRBV4-1,TGCGCCAGCAGCCAACGACTAGCGGGGATCTACGAGCAGTACTTC,CASSQRLAGIYEQYF
few,-,TRBJ2-1,TRBV27,TGTGCCAGCACCCCGGGGGCCCTGAGGGACGGATACAATGAGCAGTTCTTC,CASTPGALRDGYNEQFF
-,-,TRBJ2-7,TRBV20-1,TGCAGTGCCAGGGGTCCTCTTCTCTTCGAGCAGTACTTC,CSARGPLLFEQYF
few,-,TRBJ1-2,TRBV5-1,TGCGCCAGCAGCTTGGGGTCTCAGGGAGCTGGCTACACCTTC,CASSLGSQGAGYTF
few,-,TRBJ2-3,TRBV14,TGTGCCAGCAGCCAAGATCTTCCATATACGCAGTATTTT,CASSQDLPYTQYF
-,-,TRBJ2-7,TRBV28,TGTGCCAGCAGTTTTCCTCGGGGAGACGAGCAGTACTTC,CASSFPRGDEQYF
-,-,TRBJ1-1,TRBV6-5,TGTGCCAGCAGCTTAAGGACGGATTCTGAAGCTTTCTTT,CASSLRTDSEAFF
-,TRBD1,TRBJ1-1,TRBV28,TGTGCCAGCAGTGGACAGGGGGCGAGAGGGAACACTGAAGCTTTCTTT,CASSGQGARGNTEAFF
-,-,TRBJ2-7,TRBV29-1,TGCAGCGTTGAATCCGCATTGACCTACGAGCAGTACTTC,CSVESALTYEQYF
few,TRBD2,TRBJ2-7,TRBV4-1,TGCGCCAGCAGCCAACACCTAGCGGGGGGCTACGAGCAGTACTTC,CASSQHLAGGYEQYF
-,-,TRBJ2-7,TRBV6-6,TGTGCCAGCAGTTACGGGGTAGTCAGGACAGTTGACGAGCAGTACTTC,CASSYGVVRTVDEQYF
-,TRBD1,TRBJ1-5,TRBV7-9,TGTGCCAGCAGCTTCGACAGGGAGCACGATCAGCCCCAGCATTTT,CASSFDREHDQPQHF
few,-,TRBJ1-2,TRBV6-4,TGTGCCAGCAGTCCCGAAATGGACGGCTATGGCTACACCTTC,CASSPEMDGYGYTF
-,TRBD1,TRBJ2-5,TRBV29-1,TGCAGCGTTTTAGGGGGCGGACAAGAGACCCAGTACTTC,CSVLGGGQETQYF
once,TRBD1,TRBJ1-2,TRBV18,TGTGCCAGCTCACCCCTCGGGACAGCTAACTATGGCTACACCTTC,CASSPLGTANYGYTF
-,-,TRBJ1-2,TRBV10-3,TGTGCCATCAGTGAGGACGGAAACTATGGCTACACCTTC,CAISEDGNYGYTF
-,-,TRBJ2-7,TRBV4-3,TGCGCCAGCAGCCAGATAGTAGGGGCCTCCTACGAGCAGTACTTC,CASSQIVGASYEQYF
few,-,TRBJ1-1,TRBV12-3/TRBV12-4,TGTGCCAGCACCAAGACTGCGAATTCTGAAGCTTTCTTT,CASTKTANSEAFF
-,TRBD2,TRBJ2-1,TRBV6-5,TGTGCCACCGGGACTAGCTTATACAATGAGCAGTTCTTC,CATGTSLYNEQFF
-,TRBD1,TRBJ2-3,TRBV20-1,TGCAGTGCAGAAGGACAGGGTCGGGGCACAGATACGCAGTATTTT,CSAEGQGRGTDTQYF
few,TRBD2,TRBJ2-3,TRBV10-3,TGTGCCATCAGTGAGATCGGAGCGGGGACTAGCACAGATACGCAGTATTTT,CAISEIGAGTSTDTQYF
once,TRBD1,TRBJ1-6,TRBV7-9,TGTGCCAGCAGCGAACCGACAGGGGGATCACCCCTCCACTTT,CASSEPTGGSPLHF
-,TRBD2,TRBJ2-1,TRBV6-5,TGTGCCAGCAGTTACTACCCTACTAGCGGGGGCGCGAACAATGAGCAGTTCTTC,CASSYYPTSGGANNEQFF
-,TRBD1,TRBJ2-2,TRBV4-3,TGCGCCAGCAGCCAAGATGGCGGGACAGGGGGATCCACCGGGGAGCTGTTTTTT,CASSQDGGTGGSTGELFF
few,-,TRBJ2-3,TRBV25-1,TGTGCCAGCACTGACCTTAGCAGAGGCACAGATACGCAGTATTTT,CASTDLSRGTDTQYF
-,-,TRBJ1-1,TRBV12-3/TRBV12-4,TGTGCCAGCAACCCAGGACAGATCCTTGAAGCTTTCTTT,CASNPGQILEAFF
few,TRBD2,TRBJ2-2,TRBV4-3,TGCGCCAGCAGCGCACAGGGAGCGGGGGACACCGGGGAGCTGTTTTTT,CASSAQGAGDTGELFF
-,-,TRBJ1-2,TRBV4-2,TGTGCCAGCAGCCAAGACGAGAACACCGGAGACTATGGCTACACCTTC,CASSQDENTGDYGYTF
once,-,TRBJ1-3,TRBV7-9,TGTGCCAGCACTATCAGCGAGGCTACTGGAAACACCATATATTTT,CASTISEATGNTIYF
few,-,TRBJ2-7,TRBV30,TGTGCCTGGACCGCCCCCGGACACCTTAGGCAGTACTTC,CAWTAPGHLRQYF
-,-,TRBJ1-5,TRBV6-4,TGTGCCAGCAGTCGAACGTCAGGGATAGGGGCCAATAATCAGCCCCAGCATTTT,CASSRTSGIGANNQPQHF
few,TRBD2,TRBJ2-1,TRBV12-3/TRBV12-4,TGTGCCAGCAGTTCGGGACTACTTCTCCGGAGGGAGCAGTTCTTC,CASSSGLLLRREQFF
-,TRBD2,TRBJ2-3,TRBV20-1,TGCAGTGCTAGAGGTTTTGGGACTAGCGGGGTTCCAGATACGCAGTATTTT,CSARGFGTSGVPDTQYF
few,TRBD2,TRBJ2-3,TRBV2,TGTGCCAGCAGCAATCGCCGACCTTCTAGCGGGGGGGCTGGCACAGATACGCAGTATTTT,CASSNRRPSSGGAGTDTQYF
-,-,TRBJ2-1,TRBV9,TGTGCCAGCAGCGCTGCCGAGGGGGCCTACAATGAGCAGTTCTTC,CASSAAEGAYNEQFF
-,-,TRBJ2-1,TRBV28,TGTGCCAGCTTTAGTGGGGCCACGGGTGAGCAGTTCTTC,CASFSGATGEQFF
-,-,TRBJ2-5,TRBV10-3,TGTGCCATCAGTGATTCCGGCCAAGAGACCAAGTACTTC,CAISDSGQETKYF
many,-,TRBJ2-1,TRBV20-1,TGCAGTGCCGACGATTTGAGACAGGACTACAATGAGCAGTTCTTC,CSADDLRQDYNEQFF
few,-,TRBJ2-3,TRBV3-1,TGTGCCAGCAGCCAAGCCCGACTAGTTCCAGATACGCAGTATTTT,CASSQARLVPDTQYF
few,TRBD2,TRBJ2-7,TRBV11-3,TGTGCCAGCAGCTTACATAGCGGGGGGACCTACGAGCAGTACTTC,CASSLHSGGTYEQYF
-,-,TRBJ1-2,TRBV29-1,TGCAGCGCCGGACGGGATGGCTACACCTTC,CSAGRDGYTF
-,-,TRBJ2-1,TRBV6-5,TGTGCCAGCAGGGAGTCTGCCTCTAATGAGCAGTTCTTC,CASRESASNEQFF
-,-,TRBJ2-1,TRBV9,TGTGCCAGCAGCATAGAGGGTAGGGCCTCCTACAATGAGCAGTTCTTC,CASSIEGRASYNEQFF
-,-,TRBJ2-7,TRBV28,TGTGCCAGCAGTGTCGGCAGGATCACCTACGAGCAGTACTTC,CASSVGRITYEQYF
-,-,TRBJ1-4,TRBV4-2,TGTGCCAGCAGCCAATCGCCCTCAACTAATGAAAAACTGTTTTTT,CASSQSPSTNEKLFF
-,TRBD2,TRBJ2-1,TRBV20-1,TGCAGTGCTAGACACCTCCAGCGGGGGGGGCTCAATGAGCAGTTCTTC,CSARHLQRGGLNEQFF
few,-,TRBJ2-3,TRBV24-1,TGTGCCACCTCGGACGGAGGAGTAGTTACGCAGTATTTT,CATSDGGVVTQYF
-,-,TRBJ1-5,TRBV6-2/TRBV6-3,TGTGCCAGCCGTATTAACCTCAATCAGCCCCAGCATTTT,CASRINLNQPQHF
-,TRBD1,TRBJ2-3,TRBV24-1,TGTGCCACCAGTGAACCCCGGGACAGAACGCAGTATTTT,CATSEPRDRTQYF
-,-,TRBJ2-5,TRBV6-5,TGTGCCAGCAGCCAACCAGGGGAAGAGACCCAGTACTTC,CASSQPGEETQYF
few,TRBD2,TRBJ2-5,TRBV6-1,TGTGCCAGCAGGACCGGTTTACGACTAGCGGAGCAAGAGACCCAGTACTTC,CASRTGLRLAEQETQYF
few,-,TRBJ2-4,TRBV12-3/TRBV12-4,TGTGCCAGCAGCCCCAACGAAAACATTCAGTACTTC,CASSPNENIQYF
few,TRBD1,TRBJ2-5,TRBV10-3,TGTGCCATCAGTGAGAGTGGGGGACAGGGAATCCAGTACTTC,CAISESGGQGIQYF
-,-,TRBJ1-1,TRBV6-5,TGTGCCAGCAGTTACTCTTGGGCGGACGCTGAAGCTTTCTTT,CASSYSWADAEAFF
-,-,TRBJ1-1,TRBV5-1,TGCGCCAGCAGCCGGACAGACAGACCTGAAGCTTTCTTT,CASSRTDRPEAFF
-,TRBD2,TRBJ2-3,TRBV18,TGTGCCAGCTCACAGGGACTAGCCGGAGATACGCAGTATTTT,CASSQGLAGDTQYF